Following are 17 T cell receptor beta chains from one sample sequenced in a study of sequential checkpoint blockade in melanoma. Treatment noted: randomized to nivolumab then ipilimumab (arm A) or the reverse (arm B). Profiling relied on immunoSEQ multiplex PCR, and the TCRdb table lists in-frame clones only, not all of them. This table holds 9,500 to 15,000 clones, about 79% found once. Sequencing used CD8+ T cells sorted from blood (inferred from file names), obtained from a patient given nivolumab and ipilimumab in sequence. Source of these receptors: a human donor with melanoma.

The rearrangement uses TRBV27 and TRBJ2-7, with D possibly being TRBD2 (6 bases). V was trimmed by 3 bases and J by 2 bases, leaving 14 bases between them. The CDR3 is 15 amino acids. CDR1 MNHEY and CDR2 SMNVEV come from the germline V gene (reference sequence). In DNA form, the CDR3 reads TGTGCCAGCAGTTTGGGCGTCGGGGGTACCTACGAGCAGTACTTC. Its translation is CASSLGVGGTYEQYF.

The rearrangement links TRBV28 to TRBJ2-7; D ambiguous. The CDR3 contains 11 residues. Trimming cost V 2 bases and J 7 bases, with 6 bases left between them. From germline, CDR1 is MDHEN and CDR2 SYDVKM. The DNA of the CDR3 is TGTGCCAGCAGTTTAATCGCGGAGCAGTACTTC. Translated, it gives CASSLIAEQYF.

This rearrangement joins TRBV6-5 to TRBJ1-3; possible D gene TRBD1, 6 bases. The CDR3 length is 15 residues. Germline V gene sequence: CDR1 MNHEY, CDR2 SVGAGI. Trimming stripped 2 bases from V and 4 bases from J, with 12 bases between. For the CDR3, the DNA is TGTGCCAGCAGTTACAAGGGGGTGTTCGGAAACACCATATATTTT. Translation: CASSYKGVFGNTIYF.

The V and J genes are TRBV29-1 and TRBJ2-5, with a weak D call TRBD1 (5 bases). The J call is uncertain, as TRBJ2-7 better fits the DNA end. The CDR3 is 15 amino acids. Germline CDR1 reads SQVTM; CDR2 reads ANQGSEA. This CDR3 reads CSVEFDSASSYEQYF. DNA for the CDR3: TGCAGCGTTGAATTCGACAGCGCGAGCTCCTACGAGCAGTACTTC.

The V gene is TRBV13, the J gene TRBJ1-4; possible D gene TRBD1, 6 bases. CDR1 and CDR2 from the germline V gene are PRHDT and FYEKMQ (reference sequence). V was shortened by 6 bases and J by 6 bases, with 11 bases between the two germline ends. CDR3 length: 13 amino acids. CDR3 DNA: TGTGCCAGCAGGACCAGGGGCGATGAAAAACTGTTTTTT. Residues: CASRTRGDEKLFF.

The chain has TRBV9 and TRBJ2-7; 9 bases line up with TRBD1. The J segment lost 2 bases and the V segment lost 3 bases, leaving 6 bases of the junction unmatched. CDR3 length equals 15 residues. CDR1 is SGDLS and CDR2 is YYNGEE in the germline V gene. The CDR3 loop reads CASSEQGAPPYEQYF. The CDR3 region has the DNA TGTGCCAGCAGCGAACAGGGGGCACCACCCTACGAGCAGTACTTC.

This chain uses TRBV5-4 with TRBJ1-1; 9 nucleotides line up with TRBD1. Germline-derived CDR1 and CDR2 are SGHNT and YYREEE (reference sequence). This CDR3 spans 13 amino acids. The V segment lost 3 bases and the J segment 6 bases; nucleotides outside the gene matches: 3. This CDR3 reads CASSSYRGPEAFF. The CDR3 nucleotides are TGTGCCAGCAGCTCGTACAGGGGGCCTGAAGCTTTCTTT.

Only a few counts were recorded for this clone. The gene calls are TRBV2 and TRBJ2-4; the D gene is possibly TRBD2 (5 bases). Trimming left V 0 bases short and J 6 bases short, with 15 bases between. Looked up from germline, CDR1 is SNHLY and CDR2 is FYNNEI. The CDR3 contains 16 residues. This CDR3 reads CASSEALRASANIQYF. As DNA, the CDR3 is TGTGCCAGCAGTGAAGCGTTGAGGGCCAGTGCAAACATTCAGTACTTC. Variable domain in full (rest from reference TRBV2 and TRBJ2-4): EPEVTQTPSHQVTQMGQEVILRCVPISNHLYFYWYRQILGQKVEFLVSFYNNEISEKSEIFDDQFSVERPDGSNFTLKIRSTKLEDSAMYFCASSEALRASANIQYFGAGTRLSVL.

The rearrangement uses TRBV4-1 and TRBJ2-3, with 9 bases fitting TRBD1. The CDR3 has 16 residues. Germline values: CDR1 MGHRA, CDR2 YSYEKL. V lost 1 base and J lost 4; bases outside the gene matches: 6. CDR3 DNA: TGCGCCAGCAGCCAAGGGGGGACAGGGAGCGCAGATACGCAGTATTTT. Translated, it gives CASSQGGTGSADTQYF.

The chain has TRBV29-1 and TRBJ2-1; 7 bases are shared with TRBD1. Trimming cost V 2 bases and J 5 bases; bases outside gene matches: 9. The CDR3 extends over 15 amino acids. The germline V gene encodes CDR1 SQVTM and CDR2 ANQGSEA. As DNA, the CDR3 is TGCAGCGTTGAAAAGGGGGCTTCACCTCACAATGAGCAGTTCTTC. Translating gives CSVEKGASPHNEQFF.

This chain joins TRBV6-1 and TRBJ1-1; D ambiguous. Germline V gene lookup returns CDR1 MNHNS and CDR2 SASEGT. The CDR3 length is 12 residues. Trimming shortened V by 4 bases and J by 0 bases, and 3 bases separated the two germline ends. This chain's CDR3 is CASSGLNTEAFF. In nucleotides, the CDR3 is TGTGCCAGCAGTGGGCTGAACACTGAAGCTTTCTTT.

The rearrangement uses TRBV4-1 and TRBJ2-5; the D is unclear. The V and J ends lost 2 bases and 5 bases respectively, with 9 bases between them. CDR1 MGHRA and CDR2 YSYEKL come from the germline V gene. The CDR3 has 13 residues. The CDR3 region is CASSQTISETQYF. Here the CDR3 DNA reads TGCGCCAGCAGCCAAACAATCTCGGAGACCCAGTACTTC.

The V and J genes are TRBV4-1 and TRBJ1-1; TRBD1 might be the D (5 bases). Trimming cost V 0 bases and J 7 bases, with 12 bases left between them. The CDR3 runs to 14 residues. Per the germline V gene, CDR1 is MGHRA and CDR2 is YSYEKL. The CDR3 DNA sequence: TGCGCCAGCAGCCAAGATGGGCAGGGCTATGAAGCTTTCTTT. Translating it yields CASSQDGQGYEAFF.

The V call is TRBV27, the J call TRBJ2-1, with 8 bases matching TRBD1. The CDR3 has 16 residues. V was pared by 0 bases and J by 5 bases, with 6 bases of the junction left unmatched. Germline V CDR1 and CDR2: MNHEY, SMNVEV (reference sequence). The CDR3 protein is CASSLSGQGKDNEQFF. Written as DNA, the CDR3 is TGTGCCAGCAGTTTATCAGGACAGGGAAAGGACAATGAGCAGTTCTTC.

The chain joins TRBV29-1 to TRBJ1-1, with D tentatively TRBD1 (6 bases). The CDR3 spans 12 residues. CDR1 SQVTM and CDR2 ANQGSEA come from the germline V gene. The germline V and J ends were trimmed by 7 bases and 4 bases, with 13 bases remaining between them. CDR3 nucleotide sequence: TGCAGCGCCCTGGGAGGGGGCACTGAAGCTTTCTTT. It codes for CSALGGGTEAFF.

The chain has TRBV5-1 and TRBJ2-3, with TRBD2 identical over 10 bases. After removal of 0 bases from V and 5 bases from J, the junction contained 6 bases not matched to a gene. CDR1 and CDR2 (germline): SGHRS, YFSETQ. The CDR3 loop spans 16 amino acids. The chain's CDR3 is CASSLVTSGVLDTQYF. The CDR3 DNA follows: TGCGCCAGCAGCTTGGTCACTAGCGGGGTGCTAGATACGCAGTATTTT.

The chain has TRBV7-9 and TRBJ2-1; D might be TRBD1 (8 bases). Germline CDR1 and CDR2: SEHNR and FQNEAQ (reference sequence). V dropped 3 bases and J dropped 8 bases, with 11 bases sitting between them. The CDR3 length is 13 residues. The CDR3 region has the DNA TGTGCCAGCAGCTTTACAGGGGGGGATGAGCAGTTCTTC. It encodes CASSFTGGDEQFF.